This T cell receptor (beta chain) came from a study of shared clonotypes between healthy human individuals. Study results and limitations: Sampling involved blood alone; tissue repertoires likely differ.

As processed by the authors: ImmunoSEQ only sent back junction sequences with no quality scores, so filtering was done differently. TCRdb keeps only in-frame clones here, not all; method: immunoSEQ multiplex PCR. That table supplies the V and J calls and clone size; D and trimming were determined from the DNA. The sample has millions of clones, just over 90% seen once. CDR1 and CDR2 (germline): SGHTA, FQGTGA. Trimming took off 5 bases at V and 1 base at J, with 21 bases between the two ends. CDR3 length: 18 amino acids. With respect to this clone: Its antigen is unknown.

The sequence came from a man aged 18 to 29 in good health. Sequencing was done on a sample of naive CD4+ T cells sorted from blood. As to subset: CD45RA+ positively selected. The chain is built from TRBV7-3 and TRBJ1-5, with D tentatively TRBD1 (6 bases). The chain's CDR3 is CASSPISGTGFSNQPQHF. As DNA, the CDR3 is TGTGCCAGCAGCCCAATATCCGGAACAGGGTTCAGCAATCAGCCCCAGCATTTT.